Included here is one TCR beta chain sequence, with context. This entry comes from a study of blood T cell repertoires in COVID-19. Study in general: From T cells, B-cell-depleted T cells, or PBMCs came the material, which was cDNA or gDNA.

CDR1 and CDR2 (germline): LGHNA, YSLEER. CDR3 size: 16 residues. Trimming stripped 0 bases from V and 4 bases from J, with 12 bases between. Produced via immunoSEQ multiplex PCR; TCRdb's table is partial and in-frame only. The table lists about 410,000 clones, 89% of them singletons. The source of this sequence is a woman between 40 and 50 years old with COVID-19, enrolled during active disease. The sample comprised peripheral blood. V usage is TRBV4-3 and J usage is TRBJ2-2; D might be TRBD1 (5 bases). This CDR3 reads CASSQDPPDSTGELFF. The DNA for the CDR3 is TGCGCCAGCAGCCAAGATCCCCCTGACAGCACCGGGGAGCTGTTTTTT.